This T cell receptor (beta chain) was sequenced during a study of human T cells and chemical hapten exposure. Study-level information: For the roughly 23-week duration of the study, patients were given weekly doses of diphenylcyclopropenone on the scalp.

This clonotype was detected only a few times. What it binds is not known. Time point given: patch test 2, 6 weeks after DPC sensitization. Treatment defined: therapeutic diphenylcyclopropenone sensitization with weekly scalp DPC. The CDR3 extends over 13 amino acids. Trimming left V 2 bases short and J 3 bases short, with 5 bases between. Germline V gives CDR1 SGHDT, CDR2 YYEEEE. Study-wide findings and caveats: Alopecia affected the donors, so their immune response may differ from healthy people's.

The library put unique molecular identifiers onto individual cDNA molecules. TCRdb re-called the RACE reads through MiXCR, storing one row per CDR3 protein. The sample lists under 450,000 distinct CDR3 sequences, about 6% occurring once. The chain combines TRBV5-6 with TRBJ2-2; no reliable D call. The sequenced sample was whole blood, obtained in connection with sensitization to the hapten diphenylcyclopropenone (DPC). This TCR was sampled from a woman younger than 30 with alopecia areata. Some clones in this sample may be carry-over from other donors' samples. The CDR3 sequence is CASSFSYTGELFF. The CDR3, as DNA: TGTGCCAGCAGCTTCTCATACACCGGGGAGCTGTTTTTT.